The 25 T cell receptor beta chains below were found in one sample sequenced in a study of T cell changes during pregnancy in multiple sclerosis (dated by TCRdb to the late 2010s). Libraries were constructed by the immunoSEQ multiplex PCR assay. TCRdb holds this immuneACCESS table with in-frame rearrangements only. Some clones are missing; in checked studies, unresolved V genes explain under half, and the rest has no known cause. This sample is represented by roughly 79,000 clones; about 94% of them were singletons. The top ten constitute approximately 0.75% of the sample. This sample comprised peripheral blood, obtained in the second trimester of pregnancy. The origin of the receptors is a female donor in good health, enrolled as a control in a pregnancy study.

The chain couples TRBV6-5 to TRBJ1-6, with D perhaps matching TRBD1 (5 bases). Germline V CDR1 and CDR2: MNHEY, SVGAGI. This CDR3 region has 15 residues. The V gene lost 4 bases and the J gene lost 9 bases, with 16 bases spanning the gap. The CDR3 DNA is TGTGCCAGCAGTTCGGGTAGGCAGGGCACTTCACCCCTCCACTTT. It specifies CASSSGRQGTSPLHF.

V and J are TRBV7-3 and TRBJ2-5; D gene ambiguous. V shed 5 bases and J shed 1 base, with 11 bases lying between them. Germline V gene lookup returns CDR1 SGHTA and CDR2 FQGTGA. This CDR3 has 14 amino acids. CDR3 DNA sequence: TGTGCCAGCAGCCAGTGGGCCCGCCAAGAGACCCAGTACTTC. Translation gives CASSQWARQETQYF.

The V call is TRBV7-9, the J call TRBJ2-1; TRBD2 might be the D (5 bases). CDR1 is SEHNR and CDR2 is FQNEAQ in the germline V gene (reference sequence). Trimming removed 1 base at V and 4 bases at J, with 20 bases between. The CDR3 sequence is 18 residues long. The CDR3 region is CASSLDEGSYTVYNEQFF. In DNA form, the CDR3 reads TGTGCCAGCAGCTTAGACGAGGGTAGTTACACGGTATACAATGAGCAGTTCTTC.

J is TRBJ1-2 and V is TRBV9; 9 bases map to TRBD1. With 5 bases clipped from V and 5 bases from J, the junction kept 13 bases outside the gene matches. The V gene's germline CDR1 is SGDLS and CDR2 YYNGEE. The CDR3 has 16 amino acids. DNA for the CDR3: TGTGCCAGCAGACGGACAGGGGCCGAAACCGGGTATGGCTACACCTTC. Amino acids: CASRRTGAETGYGYTF.

Points on this clone: The junction and the germline gene differ at one end; a read error may be behind it. This sample also contains other DNA sequences that code for the same CDR3. V is TRBV6-5 and J is TRBJ2-4; TRBD1 is a possible D gene (5 bases). CDR3 length: 14 residues. Germline V gene data show CDR1 as MNHEY and CDR2 as SVGAGI. CDR3 in amino acids: CASTDSLAKNIQYF. The CDR3 DNA is TGCGCCAGCACCGACAGTTTAGCCAAAAACATTCAGTACTTC.

The rearrangement uses TRBV19 and TRBJ2-7; TRBD1 matches at 9 bases. The CDR3 has 14 residues. In germline, CDR1 is LNHDA, CDR2 SQIVND (reference sequence). The J segment lost 5 bases and the V segment lost 5 bases, leaving 7 bases of the junction unmatched. The DNA of the CDR3 is TGTGCCAGTAGTCCCCGGGACAGGGTAAACGAGCAGTACTTC. This sequence encodes CASSPRDRVNEQYF.

The gene calls are TRBV5-6 and TRBJ1-2; perhaps TRBD1 as D (5 bases). CDR1 is SGHDT and CDR2 is YYEEEE in the germline V gene. The CDR3 runs to 16 residues. Trimming shortened V by 1 base and J by 2 bases, and 15 bases separated the two germline ends. DNA for the CDR3: TGTGCCAGCAGCTTGACAGGTTGGGGCATCAACTATGGCTACACCTTC. Its protein is CASSLTGWGINYGYTF.

J is TRBJ1-1 and V is TRBV7-2, with a weak D call TRBD1 (6 bases). This CDR3 is built from 13 residues. The germline V gene has CDR1 SGHTA and CDR2 FQGNSA. Trimming removed 0 bases at V and 6 bases at J, with 8 bases between. This CDR3 reads CASSLAGTSEAFF. The CDR3 region has the DNA TGTGCCAGCAGCTTAGCAGGGACATCTGAAGCTTTCTTT.

This chain links TRBV5-6 with TRBJ2-2; 8 positions agree with TRBD1. Per germline, CDR1 SGHDT and CDR2 YYEEEE. The CDR3 runs 18 residues. Trimming at V came to 3 bases and at J to 2 bases, leaving 12 bases not matched to a gene. CDR3 loop: CASSSGWGQDVNTGELFF. For the CDR3, the DNA is TGTGCCAGCAGCTCGGGGTGGGGACAGGACGTCAACACCGGGGAGCTGTTTTTT. Full variable domain (remainder filled in from reference TRBV5-6 and TRBJ2-2): DAGVTQSPTHLIKTRGQQVTLRCSPKSGHDTVSWYQQALGQGPQFIFQYYEEEERQRGNFPDRFSGHQFPNYSSELNVNALLLGDSALYLCASSSGWGQDVNTGELFFGEGSRLTVL.

This clone is a singleton in its sample. This sequence joins TRBV6-5 and TRBJ1-5; D unclear. Deletions cut 6 bases from V and 7 bases from J, with 19 bases between. Germline loops: CDR1 MNHEY, CDR2 SVGAGI. The CDR3 length is 15 residues. CDR3: CASSVTGIQTQPQHF. The CDR3 DNA sequence: TGTGCCAGCAGCGTGACCGGGATCCAAACCCAGCCCCAGCATTTT.

The V gene is TRBV10-3, the J gene TRBJ2-3; 9 nucleotides align to TRBD2. There are 14 residues in the CDR3. Trimming at V came to 6 bases and at J to 5 bases, leaving 6 bases not matched to a gene. Germline V gene sequence: CDR1 ENHRY, CDR2 SYGVKD. Here the CDR3 DNA reads TGTGCCATCAGGGGGGGACTAGCAGTAGATACGCAGTATTTT. The encoded protein is CAIRGGLAVDTQYF.

J is TRBJ1-2 and V is TRBV4-3; TRBD1 might be the D (6 bases). CDR1 and CDR2 (germline): LGHNA, YSLEER. The ends were cut back, 1 base at V and 4 bases at J, with 10 bases in the middle. CDR3 length: 14 residues. CDR3 in DNA: TGCGCCAGCAGCCAAGGCGACAGGACCTATGGCTACACCTTC. Translating it yields CASSQGDRTYGYTF.

The chain joins TRBV30 to TRBJ1-5, with D possibly matching TRBD1 (5 bases). The CDR3 has 16 residues. The germline V gene has CDR1 GTSNPN and CDR2 SVGIG (reference sequence). V lost 0 bases and J 5 bases, leaving 17 bases between the germline ends. The CDR3, as DNA: TGTGCCTGGAGTGTATGGCGGGGCCGGGTAGATCAGCCCCAGCATTTT. Translated: CAWSVWRGRVDQPQHF.

The chain recombines TRBV30 with TRBJ2-7; 10 bases match TRBD2. The CDR3 has 18 amino acids. The germline V gene encodes CDR1 GTSNPN and CDR2 SVGIG (reference sequence). V shed 5 bases, J shed 4 bases, and the junction held 20 bases outside the gene matches. The CDR3 reads CAWSKGPLSSGGLYEQYF. CDR3 in DNA: TGTGCCTGGTCCAAGGGCCCGCTTAGTAGCGGGGGGTTGTACGAGCAGTACTTC.

This clone was detected once. The chain uses TRBV2 and TRBJ2-5; 8 bases map to TRBD1. V gave up 8 bases and J gave up 4 bases; unmatched junction bases: 3. Germline CDR1 and CDR2: SNHLY and FYNNEI. CDR3 length: 12 amino acids. CDR3: CASRQGRETQYF. CDR3 sequence (DNA): TGTGCCAGCCGACAGGGGAGAGAGACCCAGTACTTC.

V is TRBV5-1 and J is TRBJ2-3; 7 bases align to TRBD1. The CDR3 consists of 14 residues. Trimming removed 4 bases from V and 6 bases from J; junction bases left unmatched: 8. CDR1 and CDR2 (germline): SGHRS, YFSETQ. CDR3 residues: CASSVDRVNDTQYF. The CDR3 DNA reads as TGCGCCAGCAGCGTTGACAGGGTCAACGATACGCAGTATTTT.

The sample holds one count of this clone. The chain has TRBV19 and TRBJ2-3, with D possibly being TRBD2 (6 bases). This CDR3 has 15 residues. V was cut by 7 bases and J by 2 bases, with 16 bases left in between. Germline V lookup: CDR1 LNHDA, CDR2 SQIVND (reference sequence). The CDR3 loop is CASNKRRGLTDTQYF. As DNA, the CDR3 is TGTGCCAGTAACAAGCGGCGGGGCCTCACAGATACGCAGTATTTT.

The rearrangement uses TRBV11-1 and TRBJ2-5; 7 nucleotides line up with TRBD1. The germline gives CDR1 SGHAT, CDR2 FQDESV (reference sequence). Trimming at V came to 2 bases and at J to 1 base, leaving 16 bases not matched to a gene. CDR3 length: 19 residues. The CDR3 DNA reads TGTGCCAGCAGCTTAAATTACAGGCCCGGGACAGAGCCCCAAGAGACCCAGTACTTC. The encoded protein is CASSLNYRPGTEPQETQYF.

The chain links TRBV7-3 to TRBJ2-1; tentative D call: TRBD2 (6 bases). The V gene's germline CDR1 is SGHTA and CDR2 FQGTGA. This CDR3 is 15 amino acids long. The germline V and J ends were trimmed by 4 bases and 4 bases, with 14 bases remaining between them. CDR3 nucleotide sequence: TGTGCCAGCAGCTCGGGGCGGGGTGAATACAATGAGCAGTTCTTC. This translates into CASSSGRGEYNEQFF.

A few counts support this clone. The rearrangement uses TRBV20-1 and TRBJ1-2, with D possibly matching TRBD1 (6 bases). Trimming left V 3 bases short and J 6 bases short, with 8 bases between. The CDR3 sequence is 11 residues long. Germline V gives CDR1 DFQATT, CDR2 SNEGSKA (reference sequence). As DNA, the CDR3 is TGCAGTGCTAGTCGACAGGATGGCTACACCTTC. Its protein product is CSASRQDGYTF.

The CDR3 reads CASSPGGNEEKLFF. For the CDR3, the DNA is TGTGCCAGCAGCCCTGGAGGGAATGAGGAAAAACTGTTTTTT. The chain recombines TRBV7-2 with TRBJ1-4; D unclear. The length of the CDR3 is 14 residues. CDR1 is SGHTA, CDR2 FQGNSA, per germline. Trimming stripped 5 bases from V and 8 bases from J, with 15 bases between.

V is TRBV9 and J is TRBJ1-2; D might be TRBD1 (5 bases). With 0 bases removed from V and 3 bases from J, the gap between germline ends came to 9 bases. Germline-derived CDR1 and CDR2 are SGDLS and YYNGEE. The CDR3 extends over 14 amino acids. The CDR3 DNA follows: TGTGCCAGCAGCGTAGCCCGGGACTACTATGGCTACACCTTC. Its protein product is CASSVARDYYGYTF.

The genes are TRBV7-8 and TRBJ2-7, with 7 bases fitting TRBD1. The germline CDR1 and CDR2 sequences are SGHVS and FQNEAQ. CDR3 length equals 13 residues. V gave up 3 bases and J gave up 2 bases; unmatched junction bases: 1. The CDR3 DNA sequence: TGTGCCAGCAGCTTGACAGGGACCTACGAGCAGTACTTC. Amino acid sequence: CASSLTGTYEQYF.

CDR3 residues: CASSHRTGRNEQFF. CDR3 DNA sequence: TGTGCCAGCAGCCACCGGACAGGGAGGAATGAGCAGTTCTTC. The genes are TRBV6-6 and TRBJ2-1; 8 positions match TRBD1. This CDR3 region has 14 residues. CDR1 is MNHNY, CDR2 SVGAGI, per germline (reference sequence). Germline trimming cut 6 bases from V and 7 bases from J; bases unmatched to any gene: 8.

This chain connects TRBV4-1 to TRBJ2-3; 13 bases are a match to TRBD2. The CDR3 sequence is 15 residues long. Germline V CDR1 and CDR2: MGHRA, YSYEKL. The V segment lost 4 bases and the J segment 7 bases; nucleotides outside the gene matches: 5. CDR3 protein: CASSRSTSGGYTQYF. In DNA, the CDR3 is TGCGCCAGCAGCCGATCGACTAGCGGGGGGTATACGCAGTATTTT.